Listed below are T cell receptor beta chains from one sample, sequenced in a study of shared clonotypes between healthy human individuals. Using immunoSEQ multiplex PCR, the repertoire was profiled, and TCRdb retains in-frame clones only, with some absent. The profile shows some 2 million clones, less than 95% of them singletons. Sequenced: naive CD8+ T cells sorted from blood. The receptors come from a young man in good health. Both conserved end residues are part of each CDR3. The order of the fields is clone size, V gene, D gene, J gene, CDR3 DNA, CDR3 protein. A D gene is named only where the DNA matches it firmly. Expanded clones get a size class; other rows say once, few or many, or leave the size out.

size: -
V: TRBV27
D: -
J: TRBJ1-2
DNA: TGTGCCAGCAGTCCCACCCAGGAACCTAACTATGGCTACACCTTC
CDR3: CASSPTQEPNYGYTF

size: -
V: TRBV6-5
D: -
J: TRBJ1-5
DNA: TGTGCCAGCAGTTACTCGTACGGGGATAGCAATCAGCCCCAGCATTTT
CDR3: CASSYSYGDSNQPQHF

size: -
V: TRBV4-1
D: -
J: TRBJ1-1
DNA: TGCGCCAGCAGCCAGACGGACAGTCCCCAATTATTTAACACTGAAGCTTTCTTT
CDR3: CASSQTDSPQLFNTEAFF

size: -
V: TRBV28
D: -
J: TRBJ1-1
DNA: TGTGCCAGCAGTTTATTCACAGGGTCTGAAGCTTTCTTT
CDR3: CASSLFTGSEAFF

size: -
V: TRBV9
D: -
J: TRBJ1-2
DNA: TGTGCCAGCAGCGTAGTAGAGGACAATCCTAACTATGGCTACACCTTC
CDR3: CASSVVEDNPNYGYTF

size: -
V: TRBV10-2
D: TRBD2
J: TRBJ2-7
DNA: TGCGCCAGCAGTGACCTCGGGGGGGTCTCCTACGAGCAGTACTTC
CDR3: CASSDLGGVSYEQYF

size: -
V: TRBV19
D: -
J: TRBJ1-1
DNA: TGTGCCAGTGCATCACTGGCCCTCGGAGCTTTCTTT
CDR3: CASASLALGAFF

size: -
V: TRBV7-9
D: -
J: TRBJ2-1
DNA: TGTGCCAGCAGCCCCCGCGGGGATGAGCAGTTCTTC
CDR3: CASSPRGDEQFF

size: -
V: TRBV4-3
D: -
J: TRBJ2-7
DNA: TGCGCCAGCAGCCATGGAACCGAGGGGCCGAATTCCTACGAGCAGTACTTC
CDR3: CASSHGTEGPNSYEQYF

size: -
V: TRBV5-6
D: -
J: TRBJ2-3
DNA: TGTGCCAGCAGCTTGGCCGAAGATACGCAGTATTTT
CDR3: CASSLAEDTQYF

size: -
V: TRBV2
D: TRBD1
J: TRBJ1-5
DNA: TGTGCCAGCAGTGAGGCAGGGGGAAGCAATCAGCCCCAGCATTTT
CDR3: CASSEAGGSNQPQHF

size: -
V: TRBV10-2
D: TRBD1
J: TRBJ1-5
DNA: TGCGCCACCAGACAGGGTAGCAATCAGCCCCAGCATTTT
CDR3: CATRQGSNQPQHF

size: once
V: TRBV7-9
D: -
J: TRBJ2-5
DNA: TGTGCCAGCAGCTTTAGAATAGATACCCAGTACTTC
CDR3: CASSFRIDTQYF

size: -
V: TRBV11-2
D: -
J: TRBJ2-2
DNA: TGTGCCAGCAGCTTTTCTCTGCCAGGCGAGCCCGGGGAGCTGTTTTTT
CDR3: CASSFSLPGEPGELFF

size: -
V: TRBV9
D: TRBD1
J: TRBJ2-1
DNA: TGTGCCAGCAGCGTCCTTCAGGGGGCCTCCTACAATGAGCAGTTCTTC
CDR3: CASSVLQGASYNEQFF

size: -
V: TRBV6-5
D: -
J: TRBJ2-2
DNA: TGTGCCAGCAGTCCCCAGGGGCACAACACCGGGGAGCTGTTTTTT
CDR3: CASSPQGHNTGELFF

size: -
V: TRBV5-6
D: -
J: TRBJ2-5
DNA: TGTGCCAGCAGCTTGGGGGGGTCAGAGACCCAGTACTTC
CDR3: CASSLGGSETQYF

size: -
V: TRBV29-1
D: TRBD2
J: TRBJ2-7
DNA: TGCAGCGTTGAGCTAGCGGGAGACGAGCAGTACTTC
CDR3: CSVELAGDEQYF

size: -
V: TRBV30
D: -
J: TRBJ2-7
DNA: TGTGCCTGGAGTGTGTTAGGCACCTACGAGCAGTACTTC
CDR3: CAWSVLGTYEQYF

size: -
V: TRBV2
D: -
J: TRBJ2-1
DNA: TGTGCCAGCAGTGAAGGAGGGAAACAGAGAAATGAGCAGTTCTTC
CDR3: CASSEGGKQRNEQFF

size: -
V: TRBV2
D: -
J: TRBJ1-3
DNA: TGTGCCAGCAGTTATTCCCGGGACACGGCTGGAAACACCATATATTTT
CDR3: CASSYSRDTAGNTIYF

size: -
V: TRBV18
D: TRBD1
J: TRBJ2-1
DNA: TGTGCCAGCTCTCAGCAGACAGGGATCTCCTACAATGAGCAGTTCTTC
CDR3: CASSQQTGISYNEQFF

size: -
V: TRBV4-1
D: TRBD2
J: TRBJ2-7
DNA: TGCGCCAGCAGCCTCCAGCGGGAGGGAAACTACGAGCAGTACTTC
CDR3: CASSLQREGNYEQYF

size: -
V: TRBV6-1
D: -
J: TRBJ2-7
DNA: TGTGCCAGCACCCAAAAAGGTACCGACGAGCAGTACTTC
CDR3: CASTQKGTDEQYF

size: -
V: TRBV30
D: TRBD2
J: TRBJ2-7
DNA: TGTGCCTGGAGGGGACTAGCGGGGAAAAATTTCTACGAGCAGTACTTC
CDR3: CAWRGLAGKNFYEQYF

size: once
V: TRBV5-6
D: -
J: TRBJ2-7
DNA: TGTGCCAGCAGCTTGGAATCCTCCTACGAGCAGTACTTC
CDR3: CASSLESSYEQYF

size: -
V: TRBV5-5
D: TRBD1
J: TRBJ2-7
DNA: TGTGCCAGCAGCTTGGCCGGTGGACAGGGCTCCTACGAGCAGTACTTC
CDR3: CASSLAGGQGSYEQYF

size: -
V: TRBV19
D: TRBD2
J: TRBJ2-7
DNA: TGTGCCAGTAGTATAGCTAGCGGGAGATCTTACGAGCAGTACTTC
CDR3: CASSIASGRSYEQYF

size: -
V: TRBV6-1
D: -
J: TRBJ1-1
DNA: TGTGCCAGCAGGGACGCATGGGGAATGGCTGAAGCTTTCTTT
CDR3: CASRDAWGMAEAFF

size: -
V: TRBV13
D: -
J: TRBJ1-4
DNA: TGTGCCAGCAGCTTGAGTTCATGGGTTCAACCTAATGAAAAACTGTTTTTT
CDR3: CASSLSSWVQPNEKLFF

size: -
V: TRBV29-1
D: TRBD2
J: TRBJ2-5
DNA: TGCAGCGTCTTTAGCGGGGGAAAAGAGACCCAGTACTTC
CDR3: CSVFSGGKETQYF

size: -
V: TRBV11-2
D: -
J: TRBJ1-1
DNA: TGTGCCAGCAGCTTAGCCCAAAACACTGAAGCTTTCTTT
CDR3: CASSLAQNTEAFF